A selection of T cell receptor beta chains follows, all from one sample in a study of T cells in tuberculosis. Sequencing used immunoSEQ multiplex PCR; TCRdb keeps in-frame clones, though not all of them. The profile covers fewer than 35,000 clones, with roughly 95% appearing a single time and about 8% taken by the ten largest. Sequences were obtained from PBMCs. The receptors shown here come from a donor aged 10-29 years with latent tuberculosis or without tuberculosis infection. Each CDR3 is given with its conserved first and last residue.

v_call	cdr3_aa
TRBV15	CATSRDPGPGSTDTQYF
TRBV5-1	CASTPGLRGANVLTF
TRBV6-1	CASSEHKGRVSANTGELFF
TRBV11-2	CASSLGLLAGGPSPETQYF
TRBV5-8	CASSAGQGWSGELFF
TRBV6-5	CASSYMRAGYNEQFF
TRBV15	CATSRDRGTGGYGYTF
TRBV7-3	CASSFTRNGELFF
TRBV21-1	CASSKYLRGLKDGYTF
TRBV2	CASSRLATDTQYF
TRBV6-1	CASSARTSGAKNIQYF
TRBV7-2	CASSSDRGGYGYTF
TRBV6-5	CASSRYSGELFF
TRBV25-1	CASSEYRGQALYEQYF
TRBV28	CASSLSATNEKLFF
TRBV5-6	CASSLVRADTYEQYF
TRBV6-1	CASSGVPGSLTDTQYF
TRBV5-6	CASSLTGIRYEQYF
TRBV2	CASSEEGTAYGYTF
TRBV11-3	CASSFTGVHEQYF
TRBV27	CASSSPRLGDEQFF
TRBV4-1	CASSPPRGVERENEQFF
TRBV5-1	CASSLGQFNEKLFF
TRBV28	CASSSGQGLRGYTF
TRBV27	CASSSGAHEQYF
TRBV12-5	CASGSGREWLYEQYF
TRBV11-3	CASSSSVNTGELFF
TRBV6-5	CASSPSGTPGNEQFF
TRBV21-1	CASSRDRVGTEAFF
TRBV7-2	CASSLARTGGLEQYF
TRBV6-1	CASSVSSAYEQYF